The clone carrying this T cell receptor (beta chain) was counted at least ten times. Its antigen is unidentified. The J segment lost 9 bases and the V segment lost 5 bases, leaving 3 bases of the junction unmatched. The CDR3 is made up of 14 amino acids. Germline V gene sequence: CDR1 MNHEY, CDR2 SMNVEV (reference sequence). One entry per CDR3 protein results from TCRdb running MiXCR on the RACE reads. The sample shows approximately 320,000 distinct CDR3 sequences, approximately 5% of them seen only once. This specimen comes from a study of human T cells and chemical hapten exposure. Regarding the study as a whole: PT1 expanded TCR counts and patch test score correlated positively.

Time point meaning: pre-sensitization, week 0. Stated treatment: therapeutic diphenylcyclopropenone sensitization with weekly scalp DPC. The rearrangement uses TRBV27 and TRBJ2-1; 14 bases line up with TRBD2. The source was whole blood, collected in connection with sensitization to the hapten diphenylcyclopropenone (DPC). The clonotype comes from a woman aged 18-29 years with alopecia areata. Some clones in this sample may be carry-over from other donors' samples. The CDR3 region is CASSGTSGGGEQFF. In DNA, the CDR3 is TGTGCCAGCAGTGGGACTAGCGGGGGTGGTGAGCAGTTCTTC.